These 4 T cell receptor beta chains were sequenced from one sample in a study of cytomegalovirus exposure and HLA in healthy donors. The PCR ran on 60 Vbeta and 13 Jbeta primers. TCRdb's copy holds only in-frame clones and misses some; the assay was immunoSEQ multiplex PCR. Among some 180,000 clones listed, 81% were seen once. The sample comprised PBMCs. Receptors originate from a man aged 40-49 years in good health and CMV-seropositive.

The gene calls are TRBV6-1 and TRBJ2-7; possibly TRBD1 for D (6 bases). V was shortened by 8 bases and J by 2 bases, with 10 bases between the two germline ends. CDR1 is MNHNS, CDR2 SASEGT, per germline. The CDR3 totals 12 residues. The CDR3 DNA sequence: TGTGCCAGCGGGGGCGGAACCTACGAGCAGTACTTC. It yields the protein CASGGGTYEQYF.

The chain is built from TRBV6-1 and TRBJ2-7; 10 bases fit TRBD1. The CDR3 runs 15 residues. CDR1 and CDR2 (germline): MNHNS, SASEGT. With 1 base clipped from V and 9 bases from J, the junction kept 9 bases outside the gene matches. The CDR3 spells CASSEGETGGYVQYF. CDR3 nucleotides: TGTGCCAGCAGTGAAGGTGAGACAGGGGGCTATGTGCAGTACTTC.

The rearrangement links TRBV5-1 to TRBJ2-1; TRBD2 agrees at 10 bases. Germline lookup yields CDR1 SGHRS and CDR2 YFSETQ. The CDR3 is 17 residues long. The V segment lost 1 base and the J segment 7 bases; nucleotides outside the gene matches: 11. The CDR3 reads CASSLSPLAGARNEQFF. The DNA of the CDR3 is TGCGCCAGCAGCTTGTCCCCTCTAGCGGGAGCTCGAAATGAGCAGTTCTTC. Full variable domain (missing parts from reference TRBV5-1 and TRBJ2-1): KAGVTQTPRYLIKTRGQQVTLSCSPISGHRSVSWYQQTPGQGLQFLFEYFSETQRNKGNFPGRFSGRQFSNSRSEMNVSTLELGDSALYLCASSLSPLAGARNEQFFGPGTRLTVL.

The rearrangement uses TRBV5-1 and TRBJ2-2, with D perhaps TRBD2 (6 bases). Between the trimmed V and J ends, which lost 3 bases and 2 bases, there was a span of 14 bases. The length of the CDR3 is 16 residues. Germline V gives CDR1 SGHRS, CDR2 YFSETQ. Written as DNA, the CDR3 is TGCGCCAGCAGCTCGGGGAGAGGGACTAACACCGGGGAGCTGTTTTTT. It codes for CASSSGRGTNTGELFF.